Included here is one T cell receptor (beta chain) sequence, with context. Antigen specificity is unknown. These data belong to a study of human T cells and chemical hapten exposure. Study as a whole: Patients, a majority of them female, were diagnosed with alopecia areata, totalis or universalis.

Time point: pre-sensitization, week 0. Sample treatment: therapeutic diphenylcyclopropenone sensitization with weekly scalp DPC. Study findings and constraints: TCRs exceeding a frequency of 1 in 1000 stayed unchanged under DPC sensitization.

CDR1 and CDR2 (germline): MGHRA, YSYEKL. The germline V and J ends were trimmed by 0 bases and 0 bases, with 14 bases remaining between them. The CDR3 contains 17 residues. The study's library attached unique molecular identifiers to single cDNA molecules. TCRdb redid the calling of the RACE reads with MiXCR, one entry per CDR3 protein. The sample lists fewer than 200,000 distinct CDR3 sequences; almost 30% were seen once. The input for sequencing was whole blood, taken in connection with sensitization to the hapten diphenylcyclopropenone (DPC). The chain uses TRBV4-1 and TRBJ1-1; D is ambiguous. The receptor was derived from a woman aged 25 to 45 with alopecia areata. Some clones in this sample may be carry-over from other donors' samples. DNA for the CDR3: TGCGCCAGCAGCCAAGATCGAAGCGGTGGCATGAACACTGAAGCTTTCTTT. Protein product: CASSQDRSGGMNTEAFF.